The rows below give T cell receptor beta chains drawn from one sample of a study of Ad26.COV2.S vaccination and SARS-CoV-2 variants. Some clones are missing from TCRdb's copy, which holds only in-frame ones; the method was immunoSEQ multiplex PCR. The table has roughly 420,000 clones, roughly nine tenths seen once. The material was peripheral blood, obtained in a trial of Ad26.COV2.S vaccine versus placebo. The receptors were gathered from a person aged 18 to 59 who received the Ad26.COV2.S COVID-19 vaccine or a placebo. Each CDR3 is given with its conserved first and last residue.

len	j_gene	v_gene	CDR3aa
11	TRBJ1-2	TRBV20-1	CSATLKQGYTF
15	TRBJ2-1	TRBV6-1	CASSRTSGGVNEQFF
16	TRBJ2-2	TRBV4-3	CASSQDLSGYTGELFF
18	TRBJ2-1	TRBV10-3	CAISDSQGGGSSYNEQFF
12	TRBJ1-2	TRBV28	CASSLYLYGYTF
15	TRBJ1-3	TRBV19	CASRSQGISGNTIYF
13	TRBJ2-1	TRBV11-3	CASSLVLYNEQFF
15	TRBJ1-1	TRBV9	CASSVFGQGDTEAFF
15	TRBJ2-1	TRBV10-3	CAISGYGGAGNEQFF
15	TRBJ2-5	TRBV18	CASSPTDRGQETQYF
13	TRBJ2-5	TRBV7-8	CASSLDGEETQYF
15	TRBJ1-5	TRBV19	CACGRARPSNQPQHF
17	TRBJ2-5	TRBV9	CASSAHTPGASAETQYF
16	TRBJ1-5	TRBV6-1	CASSESPGDSNQPQHF
15	TRBJ1-3	TRBV28	CASSLWTGSGNTIYF
14	TRBJ1-2	TRBV5-5	CASSSTGGDYGYTF
16	TRBJ1-2	TRBV7-9	CASSLMAGGSSSGYTF
13	TRBJ1-2	TRBV11-1	CASSLDRNYGYTF
14	TRBJ1-2	TRBV7-9	CASSFIQAPYGYTF
15	TRBJ2-1	TRBV19	CASTSSSTPYNEQFF
14	TRBJ1-1	TRBV2	CATSYTGASTEAFF
14	TRBJ2-2	TRBV4-1	CASSAGRATGELFF
13	TRBJ1-1	TRBV7-9	CATSWGFDTEAFF
12	TRBJ1-4	TRBV28	CASSRMGEKLFF